This TCR beta chain was observed in a study of CD8+CD57+ T cells in acquired aplastic anemia. The overall study: An average of 3.2 ug of DNA was obtained from sorted CD4+ and CD8+ cells. Study findings and constraints: The study found no significant CD8+ Simpson's diversity difference between patients and controls.

It was genomic DNA that served as the template for profiling TCR beta VDJ and CDR3. TCRdb re-called the reads through MiXCR, storing one row per CDR3 protein. The table has 150,000 to 160,000 distinct CDR3 sequences, around half seen once; the top ten hold more than 10%. Sequencing was done on patients that had shown CD8+CD57+ cell expansion by flow cytometry. Untreated patients provided the blood samples, with no therapy given before sampling. Trimming removed 6 bases from V and 0 bases from J, with 11 bases in between. Per the germline V gene, CDR1 is DFQATT and CDR2 is SNEGSKA (reference sequence). This CDR3 has 13 residues. This clonotype was observed a single time. Its specificity is not known.

The source material was sorted CD4+, CD8+, or CD8+CD57+ T cells (not recorded which) from PBMCs. The TCR was taken from a human donor with aplastic anemia. The chain is built from TRBV20-1 and TRBJ1-1; D gene unclear. CDR3 DNA sequence: TGCAGTGCCTCGGGTTTCATGAACACTGAAGCTTTCTTT. Amino acids: CSASGFMNTEAFF.